Given below is one TCR beta chain in context. Antigen specificity is unknown. This entry is derived from a study of OX40 agonist ivuxolimab in advanced cancers. Whole-study findings and limits: Low normalized T-cell clonal expansion was additionally recorded for some nonresponders. Among the lowest levels of clonal expansion were found in partial responders at 0.1-3.0 mg/kg. Determination of antigen specificity was not performed for the expanded peripheral T cells.

The V and J ends lost 2 bases and 3 bases, in that order; junction bases with no gene match: 10. CDR3 length: 16 amino acids. CDR1 and CDR2 from the germline V gene are GTSNPN and SVGIG (reference sequence). Clones were sequenced by immunoSEQ multiplex PCR, and TCRdb holds only the in-frame ones, with some missing. The table lists about 73,000 clones, around 80% of them singletons, with around 2.3% in the top ten. This TCR was sampled from an adult with an advanced solid tumor such as melanoma, head and neck, liver or kidney cancer. Specimen: CD4+ or CD8+ T cells sorted from blood, collected in a trial of the OX40 agonist ivuxolimab. The chain has TRBV30 and TRBJ1-2; 9 bases map to TRBD1. In DNA form, the CDR3 reads TGTGCCTGGAGTCCCCCGGGACAGGGAAAGCACTATGGCTACACCTTC. It encodes CAWSPPGQGKHYGYTF.